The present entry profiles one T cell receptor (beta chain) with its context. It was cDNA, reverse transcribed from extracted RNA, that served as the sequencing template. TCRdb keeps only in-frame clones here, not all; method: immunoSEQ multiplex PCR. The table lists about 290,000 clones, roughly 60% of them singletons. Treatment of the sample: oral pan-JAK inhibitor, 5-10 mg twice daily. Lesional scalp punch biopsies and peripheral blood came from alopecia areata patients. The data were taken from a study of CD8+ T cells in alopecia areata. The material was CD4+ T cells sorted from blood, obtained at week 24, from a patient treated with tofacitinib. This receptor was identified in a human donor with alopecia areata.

CDR3 in DNA: TGTGCCAGCAGCCAAACAGTTAGCAATCAGCCCCAGCATTTT. Translating gives CASSQTVSNQPQHF. This sequence joins TRBV9 and TRBJ1-5; D is undetermined. Trimming left V 4 bases short and J 0 bases short, with 8 bases between. CDR1 is SGDLS, CDR2 YYNGEE, per germline. The CDR3 is made up of 14 amino acids.